This T cell receptor beta chain was sequenced for a study of blood T cell repertoires in COVID-19. In the study overall: PBMCs, B-cell-depleted T cells, or T cells were the source of the cDNA or gDNA that made up the material.

CDR3 length: 15 residues. CDR1 and CDR2 (germline): MNHNY, SVGAGI (reference sequence). The trim removed 0 bases at V and 6 bases at J, leaving 7 bases unmatched. Original handling: Estimated nucleated cell counts came from reference gene primer amplification. Profiled with immunoSEQ multiplex PCR; TCRdb holds only in-frame clones, not every one. The V and J calls and the clone size are those of that table, but D and trimming were determined from the DNA. The sample lists more than 200,000 clones; 87% were seen once. The TCR originated in a man aged 25-40 years in a cohort exposed to, infected with or recovered from COVID-19 (not recorded which). The chain has TRBV6-6 and TRBJ1-2; 7 positions match TRBD1. Sample: PBMCs or T cells enriched from blood (not recorded which). CDR3 region: CASSYSMGQGDGYTF. Here the CDR3 DNA reads TGTGCCAGCAGTTACTCGATGGGCCAGGGGGATGGCTACACCTTC.